One sample yielded the 26 T cell receptor beta chains listed below, sequenced in a study of blood T cell repertoires in COVID-19. The data were produced by immunoSEQ multiplex PCR, yet TCRdb's version contains in-frame clones alone and is incomplete. This table has 150,000 to 200,000 clones, around 86% appearing once. The sample taken for sequencing was PBMCs or T cells enriched from blood (not recorded which). All receptors derive from a woman in her 30s who had recovered from COVID-19.

This clone was counted once. V gene TRBV4-1 combines with J gene TRBJ2-5; TRBD2 matches 7 bases. The V and J ends lost 2 bases and 5 bases, in that order; junction bases with no gene match: 8. Germline assignment: CDR1 MGHRA and CDR2 YSYEKL. The CDR3 is 15 amino acids. CDR3 sequence reads: CASSQTPGGGETQYF. In DNA form, the CDR3 reads TGCGCCAGCAGCCAAACTCCGGGGGGTGGGGAGACCCAGTACTTC.

CDR3 nucleotides: TGTGCCAGCTCTCGTGTACTGGCCAGACTAGTCGATACGCAGTATTTT. It translates to CASSRVLARLVDTQYF. The chain carries TRBV18 and TRBJ2-3; possible D gene TRBD2, 6 bases. Deletions cut 6 bases from V and 6 bases from J, with 22 bases between. The CDR3 contains 16 residues. Germline lookup yields CDR1 KGHSH and CDR2 LQKENI.

The genes are TRBV2 and TRBJ2-1, with a possible D match to TRBD2 (6 bases). CDR3 length equals 16 residues. CDR1 and CDR2 (germline): SNHLY, FYNNEI. V was trimmed by 6 bases and J by 5 bases, leaving 20 bases between them. In nucleotides, the CDR3 is TGTGCCAGCAGACCCTCGGGAGTACCAAGAAACAATGAGCAGTTCTTC. Translated: CASRPSGVPRNNEQFF.

In DNA, the CDR3 is TGTGCCAGCAGCTTAGGGGTCTTGGGACTAGCGGATACCTACGAGCAGTACTTC. Protein product: CASSLGVLGLADTYEQYF. The V and J genes are TRBV13 and TRBJ2-7, with 11 bases matching TRBD2. This CDR3 spans 18 amino acids. Germline V gene sequence: CDR1 PRHDT, CDR2 FYEKMQ (reference sequence). V was pared by 0 bases and J by 2 bases, with 9 bases of the junction left unmatched. Filled out from reference TRBV13 and TRBJ2-7, the complete variable domain reads AAGVIQSPRHLIKEKRETATLKCYPIPRHDTVYWYQQGPGQDPQFLISFYEKMQSDKGSIPDRFSAQQFSDYHSELNMSSLELGDSALYFCASSLGVLGLADTYEQYFGPGTRLTVT.

The V and J genes are TRBV3-1 (or the pseudogene TRBV3-2) and TRBJ1-1; D is unclear. The V end was cut by 7 bases, the J end by 4 bases, with 10 bases between. Germline CDR1 and CDR2: LGHDT and YNNKEL (reference sequence). The CDR3 extends over 12 amino acids. This CDR3 is CASTGRSTEAFF. CDR3 nucleotides: TGTGCCAGCACTGGAAGGAGCACTGAAGCTTTCTTT.

This CDR3 reads CAGAKTGGSANTEAFF. CDR3 bases: TGTGCCGGTGCAAAAACAGGGGGGTCAGCGAACACTGAAGCTTTCTTT. This rearrangement joins TRBV2 to TRBJ1-1; 8 nucleotides align to TRBD1. The ends lost 11 bases at V and 1 base at J; junction bases unmatched: 15. The germline CDR1 and CDR2 sequences are SNHLY and FYNNEI. The CDR3 is made up of 16 amino acids.

This chain connects TRBV18 to TRBJ2-2; TRBD1 agrees at 8 bases. The CDR3 is 16 residues long. CDR1 KGHSH and CDR2 LQKENI come from the germline V gene. The trim removed 6 bases at V and 1 base at J, leaving 7 bases unmatched. CDR3 coding DNA: TGTGCCAGCTCCCAATCCGGGACAGGGAACACCGGGGAGCTGTTTTTT. It translates to CASSQSGTGNTGELFF.

CDR3 loop: CATSRVRSSGNNEQFF. The CDR3 nucleotides read TGTGCCACCAGCAGAGTCAGGTCCAGCGGGAACAATGAGCAGTTCTTC. The rearrangement links TRBV15 to TRBJ2-1, with 7 positions matching TRBD2. The CDR3 sequence is 16 residues long. Germline assignment: CDR1 LNHNV and CDR2 YYDKDF (reference sequence). The V gene end was trimmed by 1 base and the J gene end by 5 bases; junction bases not matched to a gene: 8.

The J gene is TRBJ1-1, the V gene TRBV19; D ambiguous. Trimming shortened V by 4 bases and J by 0 bases, and 6 bases separated the two germline ends. The germline CDR1 and CDR2 sequences are LNHDA and SQIVND (reference sequence). The CDR3 sequence is 13 residues long. In DNA, the CDR3 is TGTGCCAGTAGTACGGGATTGAACACTGAAGCTTTCTTT. The encoded protein is CASSTGLNTEAFF.

This clone appeared a single time. The J gene is TRBJ2-6, the V gene TRBV28, with 7 bases matching TRBD1. This CDR3 has 24 residues. Germline V gene sequence: CDR1 MDHEN, CDR2 SYDVKM. With 3 bases clipped from V and 1 base from J, the junction kept 27 bases outside the gene matches. CDR3 DNA: TGTGCCAGCAGTTTTATGTACATGGGCAGGGGGTACTATATACCATTATCTGGGGCCAACGTCCTGACTTTC. It codes for CASSFMYMGRGYYIPLSGANVLTF.

The CDR3 loop is CASSLATGGSKYEQYF. The CDR3 nucleotides read TGTGCCAGCAGCTTAGCTACTGGCGGGAGTAAGTACGAGCAGTACTTC. The rearrangement uses TRBV7-6 and TRBJ2-7, with TRBD2 matching 7 bases. The CDR3 has 16 amino acids. The V gene's germline CDR1 is SGHVS and CDR2 FNYEAQ. Trimming removed 0 bases from V and 4 bases from J; junction bases left unmatched: 9.

The chain has TRBV25-1 and TRBJ1-2; D is possibly TRBD1 (6 bases). Germline-derived CDR1 and CDR2 are MGHDK and SYGVNS. CDR3 length: 14 amino acids. V lost 0 bases, J lost 8 bases, and 13 bases lay in between. CDR3 sequence (DNA): TGTGCCAGCAGTGAATACTTGGGGGCGAAGGGCTACACCTTC. It specifies CASSEYLGAKGYTF.

This chain uses TRBV5-1 with TRBJ2-2; D is undetermined. From germline, CDR1 is SGHRS and CDR2 YFSETQ. The germline V and J ends were trimmed by 0 bases and 6 bases, with 9 bases remaining between them. CDR3 length: 14 amino acids. The CDR3 sequence: CASSLVLQAGELFF. In DNA form, the CDR3 reads TGCGCCAGCAGCTTGGTTCTGCAGGCCGGGGAGCTGTTTTTT.

V gene TRBV6-5 combines with J gene TRBJ1-6; D gene ambiguous. Germline CDR1 is MNHEY and CDR2 is SVGAGI. V lost 11 bases to trimming and J lost 0 bases, with 11 bases between them. The CDR3 runs to 14 residues. CDR3 coding DNA: TGTGCCGTTCCCGGGTCCTCCTATAATTCACCCCTCCACTTT. This codes for CAVPGSSYNSPLHF.

The chain carries TRBV27 and TRBJ2-7; TRBD1 aligns across 11 bases. The V gene end was trimmed by 3 bases and the J gene end by 5 bases; junction bases not matched to a gene: 6. Germline CDR1 MNHEY, CDR2 SMNVEV (reference sequence). The CDR3 has 15 amino acids. The CDR3, as DNA: TGTGCCAGCAGTTTCTTCCCGGGACAGGGGGACGAGCAGTACTTC. As protein: CASSFFPGQGDEQYF.

The chain is built from TRBV7-9 and TRBJ1-1, with a weak D call TRBD1 (5 bases). Per the germline V gene, CDR1 is SEHNR and CDR2 is FQNEAQ (reference sequence). CDR3 length: 14 residues. Trimming took off 2 bases at V and 4 bases at J, with 11 bases between the two ends. CDR3 sequence: CASSLRGGVTEAFF. In DNA form, the CDR3 reads TGTGCCAGCAGCTTAAGGGGCGGTGTCACTGAAGCTTTCTTT.

Turning to this clone: The same CDR3 also results from other DNA sequences found in this sample. This chain connects TRBV2 to TRBJ2-3, with 7 bases fitting TRBD2. The V gene end was trimmed by 3 bases and the J gene end by 0 bases; junction bases not matched to a gene: 0. CDR1 is SNHLY, CDR2 FYNNEI, per germline. The CDR3 extends over 14 amino acids. The CDR3 sequence is CASSEGLSTDTQYF. CDR3 bases: TGTGCCAGCAGTGAGGGACTAAGCACAGATACGCAGTATTTT.

The V call is TRBV5-1, the J call TRBJ1-3, with 7 bases lining up with TRBD1. The CDR3 is 18 amino acids. J gave up 4 bases and V 0 bases, and 13 bases lay outside the gene matches. Per germline, CDR1 SGHRS and CDR2 YFSETQ. The CDR3 here is CASSLDSVAGGTGNTIYF. The CDR3 nucleotides are TGCGCCAGCAGCTTGGACTCTGTTGCAGGGGGTACGGGAAACACCATATATTTT.

The V gene is TRBV6-5, the J gene TRBJ2-7, with D possibly matching TRBD2 (6 bases). The CDR3 covers 13 residues. V dropped 9 bases and J dropped 1 base, with 13 bases sitting between them. Per germline, CDR1 MNHEY and CDR2 SVGAGI. The CDR3 coding sequence is TGTGCCAGTAGCGGATCCCTGTCCTACGAGCAGTACTTC. Translating it yields CASSGSLSYEQYF.

This clone was observed once. The genes are TRBV4-1 and TRBJ2-1; possible D gene TRBD1, 6 bases. The ends were cut back, 0 bases at V and 9 bases at J, with 12 bases in the middle. Germline V gene lookup returns CDR1 MGHRA and CDR2 YSYEKL. The CDR3 sequence is 14 residues long. The DNA for the CDR3 is TGCGCCAGCAGCCAAGATTCTCTAGGGGGTGAGCAGTTCTTC. This sequence encodes CASSQDSLGGEQFF.

J is TRBJ2-1 and V is TRBV6-5, with 7 positions matching TRBD2. This CDR3 is 16 amino acids long. Germline V gene data show CDR1 as MNHEY and CDR2 as SVGAGI. Germline trimming cut 4 bases from V and 0 bases from J; bases unmatched to any gene: 6. CDR3 DNA: TGTGCCAGCAGTTCTAGCGGATTGAGCTCCTACAATGAGCAGTTCTTC. Amino acid sequence: CASSSSGLSSYNEQFF.

In its sample, this clone was seen a few times. The rearrangement links TRBV9 to TRBJ2-2; TRBD2 matches at 7 bases. The germline gives CDR1 SGDLS, CDR2 YYNGEE. This CDR3 spans 15 amino acids. V was clipped by 2 bases and J by 6 bases; unmatched bases: 7. This CDR3 reads CASSVKPAGAGELFF. In DNA form, the CDR3 reads TGTGCCAGCAGCGTCAAACCCGCGGGAGCCGGGGAGCTGTTTTTT.

The sample holds one count of this clone. V gene TRBV11-2 combines with J gene TRBJ2-7; 7 bases map to TRBD2. This CDR3 is built from 15 residues. With 2 bases clipped from V and 1 base from J, the junction kept 5 bases outside the gene matches. The V gene's germline CDR1 is SGHAT and CDR2 FQNNGV. The CDR3 nucleotides read TGTGCCAGCAGCTTATTTGCGGGAGTGTCCTACGAGCAGTACTTC. This sequence encodes CASSLFAGVSYEQYF.

This chain connects TRBV28 to TRBJ1-3, with 8 positions matching TRBD1. Germline CDR1 MDHEN, CDR2 SYDVKM. The CDR3 spans 16 residues. After removal of 4 bases from V and 3 bases from J, the junction contained 8 bases not matched to a gene. CDR3 region: CASSSQGARVGNTIYF. CDR3 nucleotides: TGTGCCAGCAGTTCGCAGGGGGCCAGGGTTGGAAACACCATATATTTT.

This clone was found a few times. CDR3 nucleotide sequence: TGCAGCGTCGCTAAGCCGGGACAGTCTTACTATGGCTACACCTTC. It specifies CSVAKPGQSYYGYTF. The chain combines TRBV29-1 with TRBJ1-2, with TRBD1 identical over 7 bases. The length of the CDR3 is 15 residues. V trimming: 6 bases; J trimming: 3 bases; junction bases outside the gene matches: 13. Per the germline V gene, CDR1 is SQVTM and CDR2 is ANQGSEA.

This clone came up a few times. The chain has TRBV19 and TRBJ2-1; 7 bases are a match to TRBD1. Trimming at V came to 6 bases and at J to 6 bases, leaving 14 bases not matched to a gene. Germline CDR1 LNHDA, CDR2 SQIVND (reference sequence). The CDR3 runs to 16 residues. The chain's CDR3 is CASRKTWGWDSNEQFF. In nucleotides, the CDR3 is TGTGCCAGTAGGAAAACGTGGGGATGGGACAGCAATGAGCAGTTCTTC.